The sequence of this T cell receptor beta chain was determined in a study of breast tumors, draining lymph nodes, adjacent tissues. Study observations and caveats: Findings are consistent with lymph node origin and intratumoral expansion of most tumor T cells. Luminal-like breast cancer showed significantly greater tumor-nontumor repertoire similarity than basal-like breast cancer did. Tumor TCR diversity was below lymph nodes but above nontumor tissue.

Notes on this clonotype: No antigen is known for it.

CDR3 length equals 13 residues. Germline lookup yields CDR1 SQVTM and CDR2 ANQGSEA. Unmatched junction bases numbered 7, after V lost 6 bases and J lost 4 bases. Breast cancer patients provided tissue from their axillary draining lymph nodes. MiXCR was run by TCRdb on the multiplex PCR reads, yielding one entry per CDR3 protein. Found here are roughly 260,000 distinct CDR3 sequences, roughly 30% of them singletons; the top ten hold approximately 1%. This TCR was sampled from a female donor with breast cancer. Some clones in this sample may be carry-over from other donors' samples. Sequencing used axillary lymph node tissue. V gene TRBV29-1 combines with J gene TRBJ2-7, with 9 positions matching TRBD1. CDR3 sequence reads: CSVLDRGGYEQYF. CDR3 nucleotide sequence: TGCAGCGTCCTGGACAGGGGTGGGTACGAGCAGTACTTC.